The present T cell receptor (beta chain) was sequenced within a study of blood T cell repertoires in COVID-19. In the original workflow: Nucleated cell counts were estimated from reference gene primer amplification. Sequencing used immunoSEQ multiplex PCR; TCRdb keeps in-frame clones, though not all of them. D and trimming were read from the DNA, whereas the V and J calls and clone size are those reported in that table. The sample holds under 350,000 clones, roughly nine tenths seen once. Ages ranged from about 18 to 89 years, with residence in fewer than 25 US areas. Participant-given clinical history determined each cohort assignment. Either two negative PCRs, clearance, or symptom resolution qualified Cohort 3 donors as recovered. This sequence was found in a woman younger than 30 who had recovered from COVID-19. Material: PBMCs or T cells enriched from blood (not recorded which).

The CDR3 sequence is CASSSSGSRNNEQFF. The CDR3 DNA reads as TGTGCCAGCAGCTCTAGCGGGAGTCGGAACAATGAGCAGTTCTTC. This chain uses TRBV7-8 with TRBJ2-1; TRBD2 agrees at 10 bases. The germline V gene has CDR1 SGHVS and CDR2 FQNEAQ. The V gene end was trimmed by 4 bases and the J gene end by 5 bases; junction bases not matched to a gene: 5. The CDR3 is made up of 15 amino acids.